Described below is a single T cell receptor beta chain sequence and its context. This clonotype was seen many times. Its antigen remains unidentified. There are no base qualities to consult, and no much larger clone falls within one base. From its cysteine to its phenylalanine, the CDR3 spans 15 amino acids. Just the 45-base CDR3 DNA is kept, in frame starting at base 1. From the germline V gene (reference sequence), CDR1 is SEHNR and CDR2 is FQNEAQ. V gives up 0 bases and J gives up 8 bases, and the segment between their germline ends measures 14 bases. These data originate in a study of T cell repertoires in cytomegalovirus infection (dated by TCRdb to 2018 to 2020). About the study as a whole: Donor HLA type was relevant to the analysis, because carriage of CMV infection together with the matching HLA type was indicated by public TCR beta signatures.

For sequencing, an Illumina HiSeq 1500 was employed. TCRdb reprocessing: public reads trimmed at Q25 with fastp, clones called with MiXCR, in-frame beta chains kept. CDR3 protein duplicates are merged, each entry listing the most common genes and DNA. This sample holds around 230,000 distinct CDR3 sequences; around 6.2% were observed only once. 5.5% to 8% of the sample comes from the top ten. Overall study results and their limits: In both this cohort and an independent roughly 350-donor cohort, the cumulative frequency of public TCR beta family members distinguished carriers of CMV infection plus the relevant HLA type. In the ex vivo response, HLA-C-restricted CMV-specific TCR beta clonotypes were dominant, and in two of eight donors the single most frequent clonotype came from this HLA-C-restricted group.

The sample consisted of PBMCs. This TCR was recovered from a human donor in good health (CMV status not recorded). Some clones in this sample may be carry-over from other donors' samples. The rearranged segments are TRBV7-9 and TRBJ2-1, and possibly TRBD2, on 7 matching bases. The bases read TGTGCCAGCAGCTTAGCGGGGGGGCCGCTCGATGAGCAGTTCTTC. Translation gives CASSLAGGPLDEQFF.